The 30 T cell receptor beta chains listed next were all sequenced from one sample in a study of somatic mutations in cytotoxic T cells in rheumatoid arthritis. Method: immunoSEQ multiplex PCR; TCRdb's copy keeps in-frame clones and lacks some. The sample lists approximately 2,500 clones; 80% to 85% were seen once. Sequencing was done on a sample of CD8+ T cells sorted from blood. All receptors derive from a man in his fifties or sixties with rheumatoid arthritis.

The genes are TRBV7-3 and TRBJ2-2; 8 nucleotides line up with TRBD1. V was pared by 0 bases and J by 7 bases, with 10 bases of the junction left unmatched. CDR1 is SGHTA, CDR2 FQGTGA, per germline. The length of the CDR3 is 17 residues. The CDR3: CASSLTPETGASGELFF. The CDR3 bases are TGTGCCAGCAGCTTAACGCCAGAGACAGGGGCGAGCGGGGAGCTGTTTTTT.

This clone was seen a handful of times. The gene calls are TRBV5-4 and TRBJ1-1, with D maybe TRBD1 (5 bases). This CDR3 spans 13 amino acids. Germline loops: CDR1 SGHNT, CDR2 YYREEE (reference sequence). V gave up 4 bases and J gave up 3 bases, with 10 bases separating them. The CDR3 sequence is CASSQGPDTEAFF. The CDR3 nucleotides are TGTGCCAGCAGCCAGGGTCCGGACACTGAAGCTTTCTTT.

The chain has TRBV18 and TRBJ2-7; weak D call: TRBD1 (5 bases). Trimming pared 2 bases from V and 5 bases from J, leaving 10 bases between. CDR3 length equals 13 residues. Germline V gene data show CDR1 as KGHSH and CDR2 as LQKENI. CDR3 amino acids: CASSPAGPDEQYF. Here the CDR3 DNA reads TGTGCCAGCTCACCAGCAGGGCCGGACGAGCAGTACTTC. The whole variable domain, remainder taken from reference TRBV18 and TRBJ2-7, is NAGVMQNPRHLVRRRGQEARLRCSPMKGHSHVYWYRQLPEEGLKFMVYLQKENIIDESGMPKERFSAEFPKEGPSILRIQQVVRGDSAAYFCASSPAGPDEQYFGPGTRLTVT.

The chain combines TRBV4-1 with TRBJ1-6; D may be TRBD1 (6 bases). The CDR3 spans 16 residues. Germline V CDR1 and CDR2: MGHRA, YSYEKL. With 0 bases removed from V and 10 bases from J, the gap between germline ends came to 16 bases. CDR3 in DNA: TGCGCCAGCAGCCAAGATCGCGGGGGGCTAGGGTCACCCCTCCACTTT. This translates into CASSQDRGGLGSPLHF.

The chain is built from TRBV4-2 and TRBJ2-2, with 7 nucleotides matching TRBD2. V dropped 5 bases and J dropped 1; count of bases not matched to a gene: 7. CDR3 size: 16 residues. Germline V gives CDR1 LGHNA, CDR2 YNFKEQ. CDR3 sequence reads: CASSSLAARNTGELFF. CDR3 nucleotide sequence: TGTGCCAGCAGCTCCCTAGCGGCGAGGAACACCGGGGAGCTGTTTTTT.

The rearrangement joins TRBV7-6 to TRBJ1-5; TRBD1 might be the D (6 bases). Trimming took off 0 bases at V and 0 bases at J, with 12 bases between the two ends. Germline assignment: CDR1 SGHVS and CDR2 FNYEAQ. This CDR3 has 17 residues. The CDR3 here is CASSLATDRYSNQPQHF. The DNA of the CDR3 is TGTGCCAGCAGCTTAGCGACGGACAGATATAGCAATCAGCCCCAGCATTTT. Drawing the rest from reference TRBV7-6 and TRBJ1-5, the complete variable domain is GAGVSQSPRYKVTKRGQDVALRCDPISGHVSLYWYRQALGQGPEFLTYFNYEAQQDKSGLPNDRFSAERPEGSISTLTIQRTEQRDSAMYRCASSLATDRYSNQPQHFGDGTRLSIL.

V and J are TRBV27 and TRBJ1-5; D perhaps matches TRBD1 (5 bases). Trimming removed 8 bases at V and 5 bases at J, with 13 bases between. The CDR3 totals 13 residues. Germline V CDR1 and CDR2: MNHEY, SMNVEV (reference sequence). The CDR3 sequence is CASGTGSYQPQHF. The CDR3 nucleotides read TGTGCCAGCGGGACTGGGAGTTATCAGCCCCAGCATTTT.

This clone came up once. The chain employs TRBV7-6 and TRBJ2-3; maybe TRBD2 (5 bases). The CDR3 totals 13 residues. V lost 3 bases and J lost 10, with 14 bases in between. Germline lookup yields CDR1 SGHVS and CDR2 FNYEAQ. The CDR3, as DNA: TGTGCCAGCAGCTTCGTCGGACTGGACTCGCAGTATTTT. Residues: CASSFVGLDSQYF.

The chain recombines TRBV2 with TRBJ2-3; 12 bases are a match to TRBD2. V shed 10 bases, J shed 3 bases, and the junction held 8 bases outside the gene matches. The CDR3 is 15 residues long. CDR1 and CDR2 from the germline V gene are SNHLY and FYNNEI. In DNA, the CDR3 is TGTGCCACCACCCCGACTAGCGGGGGAACAGATACGCAGTATTTT. Encoded protein: CATTPTSGGTDTQYF.

This clone was detected once. The chain carries TRBV7-3 and TRBJ2-1; possibly TRBD1 for D (5 bases). The CDR3 runs to 14 residues. The V gene lost 5 bases and the J gene lost 5 bases, with 13 bases spanning the gap. Per germline, CDR1 SGHTA and CDR2 FQGTGA. CDR3 sequence (DNA): TGTGCCAGCAGCCAAAACACAGGAAACAATGAGCAGTTCTTC. Translating it yields CASSQNTGNNEQFF. The full variable domain, with the rest looked up from reference TRBV7-3 and TRBJ2-1, is GAGVSQTPSNKVTEKGKYVELRCDPISGHTALYWYRQSLGQGPEFLIYFQGTGAADDSGLPNDRFFAVRPEGSVSTLKIQRTERGDSAVYLCASSQNTGNNEQFFGPGTRLTVL.

This chain links TRBV28 with TRBJ2-1; D call uncertain. Trimming removed 10 bases at V and 8 bases at J, with 15 bases between. The CDR3 is 12 amino acids. Germline values: CDR1 MDHEN, CDR2 SYDVKM. The CDR3 nucleotides read TGTGCCACCTCTCAGACTGAAGATGAGCAGTTCTTC. This translates into CATSQTEDEQFF.

V gene TRBV4-2 combines with J gene TRBJ2-3; 7 nucleotides agree with TRBD2. The CDR3 totals 14 residues. Germline V gives CDR1 LGHNA, CDR2 YNFKEQ. Trimming took 1 base from V and 3 from J; bases not matched to a gene: 1. CDR3 DNA: TGTGCCAGCAGCCAAGGGGGAGGGACAGATACGCAGTATTTT. Translating gives CASSQGGGTDTQYF.

The chain links TRBV2 to TRBJ2-1; TRBD2 matches at 7 bases. The CDR3 runs to 16 residues. V shed 6 bases and J 2 bases; nucleotides not matched to a gene: 10. The V gene's germline CDR1 is SNHLY and CDR2 FYNNEI. CDR3 residues: CASSLLTSTAYNEQFF. CDR3 sequence (DNA): TGTGCCAGCAGCCTCCTGACTAGCACGGCCTACAATGAGCAGTTCTTC. The full variable domain, rest sourced from reference TRBV2 and TRBJ2-1, is EPEVTQTPSHQVTQMGQEVILRCVPISNHLYFYWYRQILGQKVEFLVSFYNNEISEKSEIFDDQFSVERPDGSNFTLKIRSTKLEDSAMYFCASSLLTSTAYNEQFFGPGTRLTVL.

V usage is TRBV7-3 and J usage is TRBJ2-5; 11 bases are a match to TRBD1. The CDR3 sequence is 15 residues long. CDR1 and CDR2 from the germline V gene are SGHTA and FQGTGA. Germline trimming cut 5 bases from V and 5 bases from J; bases unmatched to any gene: 7. The CDR3, as DNA: TGTGCCAGCAGCCCCGGGACAGGGGGGCAGGAGACCCAGTACTTC. Protein product: CASSPGTGGQETQYF.

The gene calls are TRBV7-3 and TRBJ2-1, with 11 bases fitting TRBD2. This CDR3 is built from 17 residues. CDR1 is SGHTA and CDR2 is FQGTGA in the germline V gene. The V segment lost 2 bases and the J segment 7 bases; nucleotides outside the gene matches: 10. In DNA, the CDR3 is TGTGCCAGCAGCTTACTCCCTCTAGCGGGGGGTCGGAATGAGCAGTTCTTC. Amino acids: CASSLLPLAGGRNEQFF.

The genes are TRBV6-5 and TRBJ2-1; D unclear. The V end lost 0 bases, the J end lost 5 bases, and 5 bases lay between the germline ends. The CDR3 spans 13 residues. Germline CDR1 reads MNHEY; CDR2 reads SVGAGI. CDR3 sequence: CASSYSSDNEQFF. In DNA form, the CDR3 reads TGTGCCAGCAGTTACTCGAGCGACAATGAGCAGTTCTTC.

The chain carries TRBV6-5 and TRBJ1-4, with TRBD1 matching 8 bases. The CDR3 is 16 amino acids. Germline CDR1 reads MNHEY; CDR2 reads SVGAGI. With V trimmed by 4 bases and J by 7 bases, 11 bases remained unmatched. CDR3 in DNA: TGTGCCAGCAGTTCACAGACAGGGGATAGGCGTGAAAAACTGTTTTTT. Translating it yields CASSSQTGDRREKLFF.

The V and J genes are TRBV4-1 and TRBJ2-3, with TRBD2 identical over 13 bases. Germline assignment: CDR1 MGHRA and CDR2 YSYEKL. The trim removed 8 bases at V and 6 bases at J, leaving 8 bases unmatched. The CDR3 length is 15 residues. The CDR3 spells CASGGLAGARDTQYF. The CDR3 coding sequence is TGCGCCAGCGGTGGACTAGCGGGGGCTAGGGATACGCAGTATTTT.

The chain uses TRBV5-1 and TRBJ2-5; 12 nucleotides match TRBD1. Unmatched junction bases numbered 6, after V lost 4 bases and J lost 5 bases. The germline CDR1 and CDR2 sequences are SGHRS and YFSETQ. CDR3 size: 15 residues. Here the CDR3 DNA reads TGCGCCAGCAGCCCGGGACAGGGGGCGTTTGAGACCCAGTACTTC. It specifies CASSPGQGAFETQYF.

The chain recombines TRBV27 with TRBJ2-3; possibly TRBD1 for D (5 bases). Trimming shortened V by 7 bases and J by 6 bases, and 17 bases separated the two germline ends. Germline V gene lookup returns CDR1 MNHEY and CDR2 SMNVEV (reference sequence). This CDR3 region has 14 residues. For the CDR3, the DNA is TGTGCCAGCATTCCAGCCGCAGGGTGGGATACGCAGTATTTT. Translated: CASIPAAGWDTQYF.

The V gene is TRBV7-9, the J gene TRBJ2-5; 8 bases are shared with TRBD2. Germline V gene lookup returns CDR1 SEHNR and CDR2 FQNEAQ (reference sequence). This CDR3 is built from 15 residues. With V trimmed by 5 bases and J by 5 bases, 10 bases remained unmatched. The CDR3 region has the DNA TGTGCCAGCAGCCCTACCGGGGGGGCTTTGGAGACCCAGTACTTC. Residues: CASSPTGGALETQYF.

This rearrangement joins TRBV7-9 to TRBJ2-5, with 8 bases aligning to TRBD1. The germline gives CDR1 SEHNR, CDR2 FQNEAQ (reference sequence). The ends lost 6 bases at V and 4 bases at J; junction bases unmatched: 1. CDR3 size: 12 residues. The CDR3 sequence is CASRTGAETQYF. CDR3 coding DNA: TGTGCCAGCAGGACAGGGGCAGAGACCCAGTACTTC.

This clone turned up a few times. This chain connects TRBV7-9 to TRBJ2-7, with a possible D match to TRBD1 (5 bases). The germline V gene has CDR1 SEHNR and CDR2 FQNEAQ (reference sequence). V shed 5 bases and J shed 9 bases, with 26 bases lying between them. The CDR3 consists of 16 residues. CDR3 loop: CASSKDLGREEGGQYF. The CDR3 bases are TGTGCCAGCAGCAAAGACCTGGGCAGGGAAGAAGGCGGGCAGTACTTC. Looking up the rest from reference TRBV7-9 and TRBJ2-7 gives the full variable domain: DTGVSQNPRHKITKRGQNVTFRCDPISEHNRLYWYRQTLGQGPEFLTYFQNEAQLEKSRLLSDRFSAERPKGSFSTLEIQRTEQGDSAMYLCASSKDLGREEGGQYFGPGTRLTVT.

The genes are TRBV6-5 and TRBJ2-5; 7 bases match TRBD1. The V gene's germline CDR1 is MNHEY and CDR2 SVGAGI. This CDR3 region has 14 residues. V dropped 7 bases and J dropped 3; count of bases not matched to a gene: 8. Here the CDR3 reads CASKYRGREETQYF. The CDR3 DNA sequence: TGTGCCAGCAAATACAGGGGTAGGGAAGAGACCCAGTACTTC.

This chain's CDR3 is CASSLPWDRGGNTEAFF. The CDR3 DNA is TGTGCCAGCAGCTTACCATGGGACAGGGGAGGGAACACTGAAGCTTTCTTT. The gene calls are TRBV7-9 and TRBJ1-1; TRBD1 aligns across 10 bases. V shed 2 bases and J 1 base; nucleotides not matched to a gene: 7. The CDR3 sequence is 17 residues long. The germline V gene encodes CDR1 SEHNR and CDR2 FQNEAQ (reference sequence).

The chain carries TRBV19 and TRBJ2-2; perhaps TRBD1 as D (5 bases). V was cut by 6 bases and J by 4 bases, with 12 bases left in between. This CDR3 contains 14 residues. Per germline, CDR1 LNHDA and CDR2 SQIVND (reference sequence). In DNA, the CDR3 is TGTGCCAGTAGCCCTCCAGGGTTCACCGGGGAGCTGTTTTTT. Its translation: CASSPPGFTGELFF.

V gene TRBV7-3 combines with J gene TRBJ2-2; D is perhaps TRBD2 (5 bases). This CDR3 is built from 14 residues. Between the trimmed V and J ends, which lost 5 bases and 4 bases, there was a span of 11 bases. The germline V gene encodes CDR1 SGHTA and CDR2 FQGTGA. The CDR3, as DNA: TGTGCCAGCAGCGCCGGGGTATTCACCGGGGAGCTGTTTTTT. Translation: CASSAGVFTGELFF.

The chain recombines TRBV13 with TRBJ2-3, with 7 bases aligning to TRBD1. CDR3 length equals 16 residues. The ends lost 4 bases at V and 1 base at J; junction bases unmatched: 8. Germline loops: CDR1 PRHDT, CDR2 FYEKMQ (reference sequence). The CDR3 spells CASSSTTGWGTDTQYF. The CDR3 DNA sequence: TGTGCCAGCAGCTCAACGACAGGGTGGGGCACAGATACGCAGTATTTT.

This clone was detected only once. The chain combines TRBV4-3 with TRBJ2-1, with unresolved D. CDR1 is LGHNA and CDR2 is YSLEER in the germline V gene. With 0 bases removed from V and 0 bases from J, the gap between germline ends came to 6 bases. This CDR3 is 15 amino acids long. The CDR3 DNA reads TGCGCCAGCAGCCAAGATAGTTACTCCTACAATGAGCAGTTCTTC. Its protein is CASSQDSYSYNEQFF.

The chain has TRBV6-5 and TRBJ2-7, with 7 nucleotides matching TRBD1. After removal of 5 bases from V and 7 bases from J, the junction contained 5 bases not matched to a gene. Germline values: CDR1 MNHEY, CDR2 SVGAGI. The CDR3 extends over 12 amino acids. CDR3 nucleotide sequence: TGTGCCAGCAGTCGCCTGACAGGGGAGCAGTACTTC. It encodes CASSRLTGEQYF.